What follows are 5 T cell receptor beta chains derived from one specimen sequenced in a study of T-cell reconstitution after alpha-beta-depleted transplantation in children. During its preparation, the TCRbeta library received unique molecular identifiers. TCRdb re-derived calls from the PCR reads in MiXCR, one entry per CDR3 protein. The sample carries a few hundred thousand distinct CDR3 sequences, almost 10% recorded once. The sequenced sample was PBMCs from the stem cell graft donor, obtained from the stem cell graft. Source of these receptors: a human donor who donated a stem cell graft to a child with SCID.

This clonotype came up many times. The chain couples TRBV29-1 to TRBJ2-3; a weak D match, TRBD2 (5 bases). The CDR3 is 13 residues long. The germline V gene encodes CDR1 SQVTM and CDR2 ANQGSEA. Between the trimmed V and J ends, which lost 5 bases and 5 bases, there was a span of 14 bases. The CDR3 region has the DNA TGCAGCGTTTTCGAGGGTGTGGGAGATACGCAGTATTTT. Translated, it gives CSVFEGVGDTQYF.

The V gene is TRBV7-3, the J gene TRBJ1-1; 8 bases map to TRBD1. CDR1 is SGHTA and CDR2 is FQGTGA in the germline V gene. The V segment lost 5 bases and the J segment 5 bases; nucleotides outside the gene matches: 7. This CDR3 contains 14 residues. The CDR3 sequence: CASSRTGFRTEAFF. The CDR3 DNA reads as TGTGCCAGCAGCCGGACAGGGTTTCGGACTGAAGCTTTCTTT. The whole variable domain, filled in from reference TRBV7-3 and TRBJ1-1, reads GAGVSQTPSNKVTEKGKYVELRCDPISGHTALYWYRQSLGQGPEFLIYFQGTGAADDSGLPNDRFFAVRPEGSVSTLKIQRTERGDSAVYLCASSRTGFRTEAFFGQGTRLTVV.

The sample holds a few counts of this clonotype. The rearrangement joins TRBV4-2 to TRBJ2-1, with 11 bases fitting TRBD2. Germline trimming cut 2 bases from V and 8 bases from J; bases unmatched to any gene: 14. CDR3 length: 18 residues. Looked up from germline, CDR1 is LGHNA and CDR2 is YNFKEQ. The CDR3, as DNA: TGTGCCAGCAGCCAAAGGGCCTTAGCGGGGGGGATGGGCTATGAGCAGTTCTTC. It is translated as CASSQRALAGGMGYEQFF.

This clonotype was observed many times. The chain carries TRBV5-1 and TRBJ1-4; no clear D gene. CDR3 length equals 14 residues. Germline lookup yields CDR1 SGHRS and CDR2 YFSETQ. V was pared by 4 bases and J by 0 bases, with 7 bases between. The CDR3 protein is CASSLQTTNEKLFF. In DNA form, the CDR3 reads TGCGCCAGCAGCCTGCAAACAACTAATGAAAAACTGTTTTTT.

The rearrangement uses TRBV6-5 and TRBJ1-2, with D unclear. Germline V gives CDR1 MNHEY, CDR2 SVGAGI. Trimming took off 2 bases at V and 1 base at J, with 8 bases between the two ends. The CDR3 spans 14 residues. The CDR3 coding sequence is TGTGCCAGCAGTTACGCGGCCCATAACTATGGCTACACCTTC. Translating it yields CASSYAAHNYGYTF.